The rows below give T cell receptor beta chains drawn from one sample of a study of lymphopenia after photon versus proton radiotherapy. TCRdb's table, derived via immunoSEQ multiplex PCR, lists solely in-frame clones and lacks some. The sample holds some 70,000 clones, around 87% seen once. The specimen was peripheral blood, collected from a patient treated with proton-based radiotherapy. The receptor set was obtained from a man of 80 years or more with esophageal cancer. CDR3s include the opening cysteine and the closing phenylalanine or tryptophan. Each record gives: J gene, D gene, V gene, clone size, CDR3 DNA, CDR3 protein. D genes are given only for firm matches. A row's size may be missing; if present it is once, few, many or a size class.

j_call: TRBJ2-3; d_call: NA; v_call: TRBV19; clone_size: NA; cdr3_nt: TGTGCCAGTAGCTTGCTTTGGGTAACGCGCCTGTATTTT; cdr3_aa: CASSLLWVTRLYF
j_call: TRBJ1-4; d_call: NA; v_call: TRBV4-1; clone_size: NA; cdr3_nt: TGCGCCAGCAGCCAATTAGAGGGCGTAGAAAAACTGTTTTTT; cdr3_aa: CASSQLEGVEKLFF
j_call: TRBJ2-7; d_call: NA; v_call: TRBV27; clone_size: NA; cdr3_nt: TGTGCCAGCAGTTCCCCCTCAACTCGCGAGCAGTACTTC; cdr3_aa: CASSSPSTREQYF
j_call: TRBJ1-1; d_call: NA; v_call: TRBV13; clone_size: once; cdr3_nt: TGTGCCAGCAGCCTAGCTGCGGGCTTCATGAACACTGAAGCTTTCTTT; cdr3_aa: CASSLAAGFMNTEAFF
j_call: TRBJ1-2; d_call: TRBD1; v_call: TRBV10-3; clone_size: NA; cdr3_nt: TGTGCCATCACCAACAGGGGATCGGGCTATGGCTACACCTTC; cdr3_aa: CAITNRGSGYGYTF
j_call: TRBJ2-2; d_call: NA; v_call: TRBV29-1; clone_size: once; cdr3_nt: TGCAGCGTTGAAGGGGGGGCCGGTGAGCTGTTTTTT; cdr3_aa: CSVEGGAGELFF
j_call: TRBJ2-7; d_call: NA; v_call: TRBV5-4; clone_size: NA; cdr3_nt: TGTGCCAGCAGCTATAGTGTAGGCTACGAGCAGTACTTC; cdr3_aa: CASSYSVGYEQYF
j_call: TRBJ2-5; d_call: NA; v_call: TRBV11-2; clone_size: NA; cdr3_nt: TGTGCCAGCAGCCCCCGGAGGGTAGAGACCCAGTACTTC; cdr3_aa: CASSPRRVETQYF
j_call: TRBJ2-5; d_call: NA; v_call: TRBV6-5; clone_size: NA; cdr3_nt: TGTGCCAGCAGTTGGAACTCAGACAGCCAAGAGACCCAGTACTTC; cdr3_aa: CASSWNSDSQETQYF
j_call: TRBJ2-6; d_call: NA; v_call: TRBV7-3; clone_size: NA; cdr3_nt: TGTGCCAGCAGCTTAGGGGTCTCTGGGGCCAACGTCCTGACTTTC; cdr3_aa: CASSLGVSGANVLTF
j_call: TRBJ2-7; d_call: TRBD2; v_call: TRBV6-5; clone_size: NA; cdr3_nt: TGTGCCAGCAGCCGGACTAGCGGGAGTTCCTACGAGCAGTACTTC; cdr3_aa: CASSRTSGSSYEQYF
j_call: TRBJ2-1; d_call: TRBD1; v_call: TRBV5-1; clone_size: NA; cdr3_nt: TGCGCCAGCAGCTTAGCGACAGGGGGACTCGAGCAGTTCTTC; cdr3_aa: CASSLATGGLEQFF
j_call: TRBJ2-2; d_call: NA; v_call: TRBV5-1; clone_size: NA; cdr3_nt: TGCGCCAGCAGCCCCAGCGGCGACACCGGGGAGCTGTTTTTT; cdr3_aa: CASSPSGDTGELFF
j_call: TRBJ2-5; d_call: TRBD2; v_call: TRBV4-1; clone_size: NA; cdr3_nt: TGCGCCAGCAGCCAAGATCCCAGCGGGGGTCCCCAAGAGACCCAGTACTTC; cdr3_aa: CASSQDPSGGPQETQYF
j_call: TRBJ2-7; d_call: NA; v_call: TRBV5-1; clone_size: NA; cdr3_nt: TGCGCCAGCAGCTCGACCTCACCGTCCGAGCAGTACTTC; cdr3_aa: CASSSTSPSEQYF
j_call: TRBJ2-7; d_call: NA; v_call: TRBV7-6; clone_size: NA; cdr3_nt: TGTGCCAGCAGCCCGGGCTACGAGCAGTACTTC; cdr3_aa: CASSPGYEQYF
j_call: TRBJ2-5; d_call: NA; v_call: TRBV5-1; clone_size: once; cdr3_nt: TGCGCCAGCAGCTTGGCAGGCAACCAAGAGACCCAGTACTTC; cdr3_aa: CASSLAGNQETQYF
j_call: TRBJ1-3; d_call: TRBD1; v_call: TRBV27; clone_size: NA; cdr3_nt: TGTGCCAGCATGTCAGGGGGTTCTGGAAACACCATATATTTT; cdr3_aa: CASMSGGSGNTIYF
j_call: TRBJ1-1; d_call: NA; v_call: TRBV6-5; clone_size: NA; cdr3_nt: TGTGCCAGCAGTTACTCGCTGGGGCCTGAAGCTTTCTTT; cdr3_aa: CASSYSLGPEAFF
j_call: TRBJ1-3; d_call: NA; v_call: TRBV7-3; clone_size: NA; cdr3_nt: TGTGCCAGCAGCTCATGGACGTCTTGCTCTGGAAACACCATATATTTT; cdr3_aa: CASSSWTSCSGNTIYF
j_call: TRBJ1-6; d_call: TRBD1; v_call: TRBV15; clone_size: NA; cdr3_nt: TGTGCCACCAGCGGGGGGACAGGAGCCGGTACCCTCCACTTT; cdr3_aa: CATSGGTGAGTLHF